One and the same sample provided the 4 T cell receptor beta chains below, sequenced in a study of blood T cell repertoires in COVID-19. The protocol was immunoSEQ multiplex PCR, while the TCRdb copy is restricted to in-frame clones and leaves out a portion. The table includes more than 250,000 clones, more than 80% detected once. Sequencing input: peripheral blood. The receptor set was obtained from a woman aged 45-59 years with COVID-19, enrolled during active disease.

This chain connects TRBV5-1 to TRBJ1-4, with 8 bases that match TRBD1. This CDR3 comprises 15 residues. Germline values: CDR1 SGHRS, CDR2 YFSETQ. V was clipped by 5 bases and J by 6 bases; unmatched bases: 9. The CDR3 coding sequence is TGCGCCAGCAGTCTGACAGGGGCCCTGGATGAAAAACTGTTTTTT. Amino acid sequence: CASSLTGALDEKLFF.

The V and J genes are TRBV19 and TRBJ1-5, with 8 nucleotides matching TRBD1. V lost 0 bases to trimming and J lost 3 bases; unmatched junction nucleotides: 10. The CDR3 loop spans 18 amino acids. Germline loops: CDR1 LNHDA, CDR2 SQIVND (reference sequence). The CDR3 region is CASSIDWSRGRNNQPQHF. The CDR3 region has the DNA TGTGCCAGTAGTATAGATTGGTCCAGGGGGCGGAACAATCAGCCCCAGCATTTT.

The chain joins TRBV19 to TRBJ1-5; D gene ambiguous. Germline V gives CDR1 LNHDA, CDR2 SQIVND (reference sequence). The V gene lost 3 bases and the J gene lost 3 bases, with 15 bases spanning the gap. There are 16 residues in the CDR3. This CDR3 reads CASSIRTGNLNQPQHF. In DNA form, the CDR3 reads TGTGCCAGTAGTATTCGAACGGGTAACCTCAATCAGCCCCAGCATTTT.

This clone showed up just once. J is TRBJ2-7 and V is TRBV13; D may be TRBD1 (5 bases). Germline-derived CDR1 and CDR2 are PRHDT and FYEKMQ (reference sequence). Trimming shortened V by 5 bases and J by 3 bases, and 14 bases separated the two germline ends. The CDR3 is 14 amino acids. DNA for the CDR3: TGTGCCAGCAGCCCGTGGACAAAAAACTACGAGCAGTACTTC. This translates into CASSPWTKNYEQYF.